The TCR beta chain described here comes from a study of OX40 agonist ivuxolimab in advanced cancers. CDR1 and CDR2 (germline): MNHNY, SVGAGI (reference sequence). CDR3 length: 13 amino acids. The V end was cut by 10 bases, the J end by 1 base, with 13 bases between. Clones were read by immunoSEQ multiplex PCR, and TCRdb kept only the in-frame ones, dropping some. This sample has about 15,000 clones; around 76% occur once, and the top ten carry about a third. The rearrangement joins TRBV6-6 to TRBJ1-1; D perhaps matches TRBD1 (5 bases). The sequence came from an adult with an advanced solid tumor such as melanoma, head and neck, liver or kidney cancer. The sequences come from CD4+ or CD8+ T cells sorted from blood, collected in a trial of the OX40 agonist ivuxolimab. CDR3 residues: CATMGHWNTEAFF. The CDR3 DNA is TGTGCCACCATGGGGCATTGGAACACTGAAGCTTTCTTT.